This is a list of T cell receptor beta chains from one sample in a study of T cells after posttransplantation cyclophosphamide. This table comes from immunoSEQ multiplex PCR, and its TCRdb copy is limited to in-frame clones, with some not included. Counted here are about 15,000 clones, over 60% occurring once; the ten biggest clones make up around 1.2%. The sequencing input was memory CD4+ T cells sorted from PBMCs. The receptors were sampled from a middle-aged man. Each CDR3 is given with its conserved first and last residue. D genes are given only for firm matches. Expanded clones are given a class, and other clones once, few, many or no size at all.

>.|.|TRBV5-1|TRBJ2-2
CASSAQGHGELFF
TGCGCCAGCAGCGCACAGGGCCACGGGGAGCTGTTTTTT
>TRBD1|.|TRBV5-1|TRBJ1-4
CASNWGTGGEKLFF
TGCGCCAGTAATTGGGGGACAGGGGGTGAAAAACTGTTTTTT
>.|.|TRBV19|TRBJ1-6
CASSMDTQQGMLDSPLHF
TGTGCCAGTAGTATGGACACCCAACAGGGAATGCTAGATTCACCCCTCCACTTT
>TRBD1|.|TRBV5-1|TRBJ2-1
CASSTFAGTGLGEGLDNEQFF
TGCGCCAGCAGCACTTTTGCCGGGACAGGGCTCGGGGAGGGCCTCGATAATGAGCAGTTCTTC
>TRBD1|.|TRBV7-2|TRBJ1-6
CASSLAGTGGGSPLHF
TGTGCCAGCAGCTTAGCCGGGACAGGGGGAGGATCACCCCTCCACTTT
>.|once|TRBV19|TRBJ2-3
CASSIQGTDTQYF
TGTGCCAGTAGTATCCAGGGAACAGATACGCAGTATTTT
>.|few|TRBV5-4|TRBJ2-3
CASRETASTDTQYF
TGTGCCAGCCGGGAGACCGCTAGCACAGATACGCAGTATTTT
>TRBD1|.|TRBV6-1|TRBJ1-2
CASSEALRLGGSVTRYGYTF
TGTGCCAGCAGTGAAGCGCTTCGTCTAGGGGGCAGCGTTACGCGTTATGGCTACACCTTC
>.|once|TRBV25-1|TRBJ1-1
CASSDRGGVNTEAFF
TGTGCCAGCAGTGACAGGGGAGGGGTGAACACTGAAGCTTTCTTT
>TRBD1|once|TRBV5-6|TRBJ1-1
CASSSDRVTEAFF
TGTGCCAGCAGCTCGGACAGGGTGACTGAAGCTTTCTTT
>.|.|TRBV5-1|TRBJ1-1
CASSLGSGPAFF
TGCGCCAGCAGCTTGGGCAGTGGGCCAGCTTTCTTT
>.|few|TRBV9|TRBJ1-2
CASERGAIYTF
TGTGCCAGCGAGCGAGGAGCCATCTACACCTTC
>.|.|TRBV7-8|TRBJ2-5
CASSLGASFEETQYF
TGTGCCAGCAGCTTAGGGGCATCTTTTGAGGAGACCCAGTACTTC
>TRBD2|.|TRBV7-2|TRBJ2-3
CASSSGTSGGVFDTQYF
TGTGCCAGCAGTTCCGGGACTAGCGGGGGTGTCTTTGATACGCAGTATTTT
>.|few|TRBV10-3|TRBJ1-5
CAISEANQPQHF
TGTGCCATCAGTGAGGCGAATCAGCCCCAGCATTTT
>.|.|TRBV29-1|TRBJ2-5
CSLTQGVETQYF
TGCAGCCTAACACAGGGAGTTGAGACCCAGTACTTC
>.|.|TRBV21-1|TRBJ1-2
CASIDSAGPGYGYTF
TGTGCCAGCATCGACTCAGCGGGTCCGGGGTATGGCTACACCTTC
>.|once|TRBV30|TRBJ2-7
CAWSGQDSYEQYF
TGTGCCTGGAGTGGGCAGGACTCCTACGAGCAGTACTTC
>.|.|TRBV7-9|TRBJ1-1
CASSFPGVTEAFF
TGTGCCAGCAGCTTCCCGGGGGTCACTGAAGCTTTCTTT
>.|few|TRBV19|TRBJ1-1
CASSTRGNTEAFF
TGTGCCAGTAGTACCAGGGGGAACACTGAAGCTTTCTTT
>.|.|TRBV9|TRBJ2-5
CASSVGPPGNGQTQYF
TGTGCCAGCAGCGTAGGCCCGCCAGGGAATGGACAGACCCAGTACTTC
>.|.|TRBV18|TRBJ1-5
CASSVRQTDYQPQHF
TGTGCCAGCTCTGTTAGACAGACAGATTATCAGCCCCAGCATTTT
>.|.|TRBV6-1|TRBJ1-2
CASSEPTGPRYTF
TGTGCCAGCAGTGAACCAACAGGGCCTCGCTACACCTTC
>.|.|TRBV6-1|TRBJ2-7
CASTEGYSSYEQYF
TGTGCCAGCACCGAAGGATACAGCTCCTACGAGCAGTACTTC
>TRBD1|.|TRBV5-1|TRBJ1-3
CASSPTGVEGNTIYF
TGCGCCAGCAGCCCGACAGGGGTAGAAGGAAACACCATATATTTT
>.|.|TRBV5-6|TRBJ2-2
CASSSLGGRSTGELFF
TGTGCCAGCAGCTCCCTGGGGGGAAGAAGCACCGGGGAGCTGTTTTTT
>.|.|TRBV5-5|TRBJ2-2
CASSLLSQTGELFF
TGTGCCAGCAGCTTGCTGTCCCAGACCGGGGAGCTGTTTTTT
>.|.|TRBV18|TRBJ1-2
CASSPPFSGPLYGYTF
TGTGCCAGCTCACCACCTTTCTCAGGGCCTCTTTATGGCTACACCTTC
>TRBD1|.|TRBV2|TRBJ2-7
CASRGRTGGFYEQYF
TGTGCCAGCAGAGGACGGACAGGGGGTTTCTACGAGCAGTACTTC
>.|.|TRBV23-1|TRBJ1-5
CASSHYTPPNQPQHF
TGCGCCAGCAGTCATTACACCCCGCCCAATCAGCCCCAGCATTTT
>.|once|TRBV19|TRBJ1-3
CASSIDSSSGNTIYF
TGTGCCAGTAGTATCGACAGTTCCTCTGGAAACACCATATATTTT
>.|.|TRBV13|TRBJ2-7
CASSPQSGSGVRQYF
TGTGCCAGCAGCCCCCAGTCAGGCTCAGGCGTCCGGCAGTACTTC
>.|.|TRBV5-1|TRBJ2-2
CASSLKGGGSGELFF
TGCGCCAGCAGCTTGAAGGGTGGAGGCTCCGGGGAGCTGTTTTTT